Detailed here is one TCR beta chain. It lacks a known antigen. No much larger clone is present one base from it, and per-base qualities are unavailable. This sample is part of a study of T cells in localized non-small cell lung cancer (dated by TCRdb to 2020 to 2021). For the study in its entirety: Comparing tumors with uninvolved tumor-adjacent lungs, the study looked at the T cell repertoires of 220 or so patients with early-stage NSCLC. The cohort consisted of approximately 240 treatment-naive NSCLC patients whose localized lung tumors had been resected. A mean age of approximately 70 years was recorded for the NSCLC patients, of whom under 150 were male and more than 95 were female.

TCR beta CDR3 regions were sequenced from DNA using the immunoSEQ Assay. The paper's processing steps were these. T cell density was computed as TCR beta template counts normalized to usable DNA estimated by amplifying housekeeping genes. The preseqR package was used to estimate richness by extrapolating to 400,000 templates for PBMC samples and to 120,000 templates for tissue samples. Clonality was taken to be one minus Pielou's evenness. Tissue-enriched TCRs were identified through differential abundance testing performed on productive amino-acid clonotypes, with a minimum total count of 5 and an alpha of 0.1. Repertoire overlap between compartments was quantified with the Jaccard Index and Morisita Overlap Index. GLIPH clustered TCR beta CDR3s with public tetramer-defined viral CDR3s; viral motifs required at least three viral sequences plus V-gene enrichment. The table comes from immuneACCESS by way of TCRdb, which keeps in-frame sequences with V and J called. Part of the clones is missing from these tables; in studies checked, under half for an unresolved V gene and the rest for unknown reasons. Clone size and V and J calls were adopted from that table, with D and trimming inferred from the DNA. This sample is represented by approximately 2,100 clones; approximately 40% of them were singletons. The leading ten clones occupy about 9% of the sample.

At diagnosis, tumor, uninvolved tumor-adjacent lung and peripheral blood were collected and then preserved as a mix of FFPE and fresh-frozen material. Trimming accounts for 1 base at V and 2 bases at J, while the number of junction bases matched to no gene is 2. The CDR3 sequence holds 14 residues, the cysteine and phenylalanine included. Only the CDR3 DNA stays, 42 bases, in frame from base 1. The germline V gene (reference sequence) gives CDR1 as SGHAT and CDR2 as FQDESV. The paper as a whole reports these results and caveats: Longer overall survival was associated with higher blood T cell density, whereas shorter survival was associated with higher adjacent-lung clonality. A median of approximately 55 of the top 100 tumor clones were detected in paired uninvolved adjacent lung, and around 30 of these tumor clones were also found among the top 100 clones of the paired uninvolved adjacent lung. Because multi-region tumor sequencing was not performed, intratumor heterogeneity could not be ruled out. Because of the exploratory design, TCR variables were selected using unadjusted p-values without false-discovery rate correction. Uninvolved tumor-adjacent lung showed the highest T cell clonality, higher than tumor, which suggests more focused antigenic responses in the uninvolved tumor-adjacent lung.

This TCR came from a male donor at least 60 years old with stage II squamous cell lung carcinoma. The rearranged chain carries TRBV11-1 and TRBJ2-7; 7 bases in between match TRBD2. This sample comprised lung tumor tissue, obtained before any cancer treatment. This receptor has the CDR3 CASSLGAGAYEQYF. The nucleotides are TGTGCCAGCAGCTTAGGGGCGGGAGCCTACGAGCAGTACTTC.